A single sample gave rise to the 25 T cell receptor beta chains below, sequenced in a study of blood T cell repertoires in COVID-19. Data came from immunoSEQ multiplex PCR; TCRdb stores just in-frame clones and leaves some out. The data show around 190,000 clones, around 85% seen once. Material: peripheral blood. These receptors originate from a woman aged 55-70 years with acute or convalescent COVID-19.

The gene calls are TRBV5-4 and TRBJ1-1; 9 bases are shared with TRBD1. J was trimmed by 5 bases and V by 4 bases; bases with no gene match: 6. The CDR3 has 14 residues. From germline, CDR1 is SGHNT and CDR2 YYREEE (reference sequence). CDR3 residues: CASSIGQGRTEAFF. The CDR3 region has the DNA TGTGCCAGCAGCATCGGACAGGGGAGGACTGAAGCTTTCTTT.

This chain joins TRBV9 and TRBJ2-1, with TRBD2 identical over 8 bases. The CDR3 contains 15 residues. Unmatched junction bases numbered 5, after V lost 4 bases and J lost 2 bases. Germline V lookup: CDR1 SGDLS, CDR2 YYNGEE. CDR3 sequence: CASSPGLGPYNEQFF. The CDR3 DNA reads TGTGCCAGCAGCCCGGGACTAGGTCCCTACAATGAGCAGTTCTTC.

The chain is built from TRBV28 and TRBJ1-1, with a weak D call TRBD1 (6 bases). The V gene lost 4 bases and the J gene lost 5 bases, with 14 bases spanning the gap. Germline V gives CDR1 MDHEN, CDR2 SYDVKM. CDR3 length equals 14 residues. CDR3 sequence reads: CASSSPGQRTEAFF. The CDR3 DNA sequence: TGTGCCAGCAGTTCACCGGGACAAAGGACTGAAGCTTTCTTT.

The rearrangement joins TRBV6-1 to TRBJ1-1; D gene unclear. This CDR3 region has 13 residues. Per the germline V gene, CDR1 is MNHNS and CDR2 is SASEGT. V gave up 1 base and J gave up 5 bases, with 8 bases separating them. CDR3 sequence: CASSEDGRTEAFF. The CDR3 DNA sequence: TGTGCCAGCAGTGAAGATGGGAGGACTGAAGCTTTCTTT.

V is TRBV5-8 and J is TRBJ2-1, with a possible D match to TRBD1 (6 bases). V was pared by 3 bases and J by 5 bases, with 12 bases between. Germline loops: CDR1 SGHTS, CDR2 YDEGEE. The CDR3 spans 14 residues. CDR3 loop: CASSYLRQDNEQFF. The CDR3 region has the DNA TGTGCCAGCAGCTATCTCAGACAGGACAATGAGCAGTTCTTC.

V usage is TRBV27 and J usage is TRBJ2-1; D uncertain. The germline V gene encodes CDR1 MNHEY and CDR2 SMNVEV (reference sequence). Trimming pared 6 bases from V and 3 bases from J, leaving 6 bases between. CDR3 size: 12 residues. DNA of the CDR3: TGTGCCAGCAGAAGAGGCTACAATGAGCAGTTCTTC. Translating it yields CASRRGYNEQFF.

This clone was counted a few times. The V call is TRBV11-2, the J call TRBJ1-2, with 10 bases that match TRBD1. CDR1 and CDR2 (germline): SGHAT, FQNNGV. The CDR3 runs 18 residues. V shed 1 base and J 4 bases; nucleotides not matched to a gene: 12. The CDR3: CASSLGSGTGVTSYGYTF. CDR3 sequence (DNA): TGTGCCAGCAGCTTAGGGTCTGGGACAGGGGTAACTAGCTATGGCTACACCTTC.

Turning to this clone: The sample holds other DNA sequences that translate to the same CDR3. The rearrangement links TRBV5-1 to TRBJ1-2; a weak D match, TRBD1 (6 bases). This CDR3 contains 13 residues. V shed 1 base and J shed 3 bases, with 7 bases lying between them. The V gene's germline CDR1 is SGHRS and CDR2 YFSETQ. CDR3 residues: CASSLRTDYGYTF. The CDR3 region has the DNA TGCGCCAGCAGCTTGAGGACAGACTATGGCTACACCTTC.

The chain combines TRBV7-2 with TRBJ2-1, with 7 bases identical to TRBD2. Trimming took 3 bases from V and 10 from J; bases not matched to a gene: 9. The germline CDR1 and CDR2 sequences are SGHTA and FQGNSA. The CDR3 is made up of 14 amino acids. The CDR3 loop is CASSFAGRQYEQFF. The CDR3 DNA sequence: TGTGCCAGCAGCTTCGCCGGGAGGCAGTACGAGCAGTTCTTC.

The chain combines TRBV6-4 with TRBJ2-4; 9 bases match TRBD1. The J segment lost 0 bases and the V segment lost 3 bases, leaving 6 bases of the junction unmatched. Germline-derived CDR1 and CDR2 are MRHNA and SNTAGT. This CDR3 has 17 amino acids. The DNA of the CDR3 is TGTGCCAGCAGTGATTGGGACAGGGATGAAGCCAAAAACATTCAGTACTTC. Its translation: CASSDWDRDEAKNIQYF.

The chain uses TRBV5-4 and TRBJ2-1; 11 positions agree with TRBD2. The CDR3 has 16 residues. Trimming at V came to 0 bases and at J to 7 bases, leaving 6 bases not matched to a gene. Germline loops: CDR1 SGHNT, CDR2 YYREEE (reference sequence). The CDR3 region is CASSLGRTSGPNEQFF. In DNA form, the CDR3 reads TGTGCCAGCAGCTTGGGTCGGACTAGCGGGCCTAATGAGCAGTTCTTC.

This sequence joins TRBV3-1 (or the pseudogene TRBV3-2) and TRBJ2-1; 8 nucleotides align to TRBD2. The trim removed 7 bases at V and 4 bases at J, leaving 6 bases unmatched. This CDR3 is 14 amino acids long. CDR1 LGHDT and CDR2 YNNKEL come from the germline V gene (reference sequence). The CDR3 here is CASTVAGSYNEQFF. DNA for the CDR3: TGTGCCAGCACGGTAGCGGGAAGTTACAATGAGCAGTTCTTC.

The chain carries TRBV4-2 and TRBJ2-3; the D is unclear. The CDR3 covers 14 residues. CDR1 LGHNA and CDR2 YNFKEQ come from the germline V gene. Trimming left V 3 bases short and J 0 bases short, with 7 bases between. CDR3 bases: TGTGCCAGCAGCCAGAGCTCTAGCACAGATACGCAGTATTTT. Its translation: CASSQSSSTDTQYF.

This clone appeared a single time. The V gene is TRBV10-3, the J gene TRBJ2-1, with D tentatively TRBD2 (5 bases). Germline V lookup: CDR1 ENHRY, CDR2 SYGVKD. With 2 bases removed from V and 5 bases from J, the gap between germline ends came to 13 bases. The CDR3 spans 15 residues. CDR3 bases: TGTGCCATCAGTGAGGGCAGTGGGAGTGACAATGAGCAGTTCTTC. Translation: CAISEGSGSDNEQFF.

This clone was detected once. V usage is TRBV19 and J usage is TRBJ2-7, with D perhaps matching TRBD2 (5 bases). The CDR3 sequence is 13 residues long. V lost 7 bases to trimming and J lost 2 bases, with 12 bases between them. Germline V gives CDR1 LNHDA, CDR2 SQIVND (reference sequence). The CDR3 sequence is CASTGLLTYEQYF. The CDR3 DNA sequence: TGTGCCAGTACCGGACTCCTCACCTACGAGCAGTACTTC.

The chain's CDR3 is CASSLDGGDYGYTF. The DNA of the CDR3 is TGCGCCAGCAGCTTGGACGGAGGGGACTATGGCTACACCTTC. The V and J genes are TRBV5-1 and TRBJ1-2, with D tentatively TRBD1 (5 bases). Germline V gene lookup returns CDR1 SGHRS and CDR2 YFSETQ. The ends were cut back, 0 bases at V and 3 bases at J, with 9 bases in the middle. CDR3 length: 14 residues.

This chain links TRBV3-1 (or the pseudogene TRBV3-2) with TRBJ2-7; 9 bases fit TRBD2. Germline V gene sequence: CDR1 LGHDT, CDR2 YNNKEL (reference sequence). The trim removed 0 bases at V and 7 bases at J, leaving 7 bases unmatched. This CDR3 spans 15 amino acids. Here the CDR3 reads CASSQDSLAGWEQYF. The DNA for the CDR3 is TGTGCCAGCAGCCAAGATTCGCTAGCGGGATGGGAGCAGTACTTC.

This chain uses TRBV19 with TRBJ1-4; D is ambiguous. The V and J ends lost 6 bases and 11 bases respectively, with 13 bases between them. Germline V gene data show CDR1 as LNHDA and CDR2 as SQIVND (reference sequence). The CDR3 has 12 amino acids. Here the CDR3 reads CASRRAAGKLFF. CDR3 sequence (DNA): TGTGCCAGTAGGAGAGCGGCGGGGAAACTGTTTTTT.

The rearrangement joins TRBV6-5 to TRBJ1-1; 7 nucleotides match TRBD1. Germline-derived CDR1 and CDR2 are MNHEY and SVGAGI. V lost 5 bases, J lost 4 bases, and 7 bases stayed unmatched. CDR3 length: 14 residues. CDR3 region: CASSNYRGSTEAFF. The CDR3 DNA reads as TGTGCCAGCAGTAATTACAGGGGAAGCACTGAAGCTTTCTTT.

The chain combines TRBV10-1 with TRBJ1-1; TRBD1 matches 9 bases. CDR1 is WNHNN and CDR2 is SYGVQD in the germline V gene (reference sequence). The CDR3 extends over 14 amino acids. V lost 2 bases to trimming and J lost 8 bases; unmatched junction nucleotides: 6. This CDR3 reads CASSEGQGYVEAFF. The DNA for the CDR3 is TGCGCCAGCAGTGAGGGACAGGGGTACGTGGAAGCTTTCTTT.

This clone was counted once. At one of its ends the junction is not consistent with the germline gene, which may arise from a read error. The CDR3 region has the DNA TGTGCCACCAGCAGAGAGGGAGGGACTAGCGGGTCCCGGCTCTTC. Its protein product is CATSREGGTSGSRLF. The V call is TRBV15, the J call TRBJ2-1, with 12 nucleotides matching TRBD2. Germline V gene lookup returns CDR1 LNHNV and CDR2 YYDKDF (reference sequence). This CDR3 contains 15 residues. The variable domain in full, with the rest retrieved from reference TRBV15 and TRBJ2-1, is DAMVIQNPRYQVTQFGKPVTLSCSQTLNHNVMYWYQQKSSQAPKLLFHYYDKDFNNEADTPDNFQSRRPNTSFCFLDIRSPGLGDTAMYLCATSREGGTSGSRLFGPGTRLTVL.

The CDR3 nucleotides are TGTGCCAGCTCACCAACAGCCGGGAGAGGCACAGATACGCAGTATTTT. Its translation: CASSPTAGRGTDTQYF. The genes are TRBV18 and TRBJ2-3; a weak D match, TRBD2 (6 bases). CDR1 KGHSH and CDR2 LQKENI come from the germline V gene. V lost 2 bases and J lost 1, with 13 bases in between. The CDR3 is made up of 16 amino acids.

The V and J genes are TRBV6-5 and TRBJ1-2; TRBD1 is a possible D gene (5 bases). V was shortened by 0 bases and J by 8 bases, with 16 bases between the two germline ends. The CDR3 length is 15 residues. The germline gives CDR1 MNHEY, CDR2 SVGAGI. CDR3: CASSYSTVAGAGYTF. For the CDR3, the DNA is TGTGCCAGCAGTTACTCGACGGTCGCTGGGGCCGGCTACACCTTC.

The chain employs TRBV3-1 (or the pseudogene TRBV3-2) and TRBJ2-3, with TRBD1 matching 7 bases. This CDR3 spans 16 amino acids. Per germline, CDR1 LGHDT and CDR2 YNNKEL (reference sequence). V shed 3 bases, J shed 8 bases, and the junction held 14 bases outside the gene matches. The CDR3 DNA follows: TGTGCCAGCAGCCAGGAGACAGGGCTTAGGCAGGGTACGCAGTATTTT. Its protein is CASSQETGLRQGTQYF.

V usage is TRBV5-1 and J usage is TRBJ2-5; no clear D gene. The V end lost 0 bases, the J end lost 4 bases, and 7 bases lay between the germline ends. This CDR3 has 13 amino acids. Germline loops: CDR1 SGHRS, CDR2 YFSETQ. CDR3 in DNA: TGCGCCAGCAGCTTGGGCAACTCAGAGACCCAGTACTTC. It translates to CASSLGNSETQYF.